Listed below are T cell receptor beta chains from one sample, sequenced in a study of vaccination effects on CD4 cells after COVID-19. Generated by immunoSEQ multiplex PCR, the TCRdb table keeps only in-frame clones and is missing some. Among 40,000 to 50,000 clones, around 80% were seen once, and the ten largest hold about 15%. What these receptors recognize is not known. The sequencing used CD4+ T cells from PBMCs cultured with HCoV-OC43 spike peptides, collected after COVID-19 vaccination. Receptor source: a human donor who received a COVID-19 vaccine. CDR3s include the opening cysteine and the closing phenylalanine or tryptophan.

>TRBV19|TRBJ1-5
CASSTQINQPQHF
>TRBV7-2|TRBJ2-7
CASSLVRASGSYEQYF
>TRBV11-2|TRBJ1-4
CASSLGGGGDEKLFF
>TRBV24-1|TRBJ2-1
CATSEPQGDRYNEQFF
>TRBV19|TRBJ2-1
CASKASSYNEQFF
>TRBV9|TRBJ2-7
CASSVAGASYEQYF
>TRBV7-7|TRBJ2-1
CASSLGRTVSYNEQFF
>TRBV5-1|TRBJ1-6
CASSPAAGSSYNSPLHF
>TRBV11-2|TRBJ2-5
CASSLEDLVWETQYF
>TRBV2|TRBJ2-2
CASRRMGAGQTGELFF
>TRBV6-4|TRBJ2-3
CASSVGGPSGDTQYF
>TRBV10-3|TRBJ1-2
CAISEPYRQTEANYGYTF
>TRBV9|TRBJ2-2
CASSVVVYSIGELFF
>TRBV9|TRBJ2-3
CASSVVAGGSTDTQYF
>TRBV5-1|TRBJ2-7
CASSLGQVYSEQYF
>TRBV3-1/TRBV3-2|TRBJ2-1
CASSLRGGGEQFF
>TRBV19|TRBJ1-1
CASSMIQGSTEAFF
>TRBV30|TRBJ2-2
CAWAGTVSGELFF
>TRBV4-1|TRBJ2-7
CASSPLLRPGASGTRISYEQYF
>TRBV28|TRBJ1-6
CASSPQQGSYNSPLHF
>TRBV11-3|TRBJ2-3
CASSLGQPGTDTQYF
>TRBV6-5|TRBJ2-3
CASRSLAGATDTQYF
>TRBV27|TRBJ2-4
CASSLTLLAKNIQYF
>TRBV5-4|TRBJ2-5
CASSRQGAAETQYF
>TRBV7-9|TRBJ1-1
CASSFYNTEAFF
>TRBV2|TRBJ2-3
CASSVETRGRGDTQYF
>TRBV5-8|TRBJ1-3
CASSLTGRGSGNTIYF
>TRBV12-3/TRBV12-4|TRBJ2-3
CASSSPPSAAYF
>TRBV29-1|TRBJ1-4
CSVEDLAPTGEKLFF
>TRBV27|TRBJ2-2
CASSLGGGGTGELFF